This TCR beta chain was retrieved from a study of cytotoxic CD8 clonotypes in ibrutinib-treated CLL. Study-wide background: Partial responses numbered about 24 and complete responses 2; after a median approximately 70 months, roughly 15 stayed remitted and some twelve progressed. Response samples came after a median about 11 months of treatment, range 6 to 36.

The study, taken as a whole, reports: Among the clonotypes, public ones were uncommon and contracted or held stable on treatment. Baseline-level clonality went beyond age-matched healthy donors and moved in step with circulating CD8+ T-cell counts.

V dropped 6 bases and J dropped 1; count of bases not matched to a gene: 3. The CDR3 runs to 14 residues. In germline, CDR1 is KGHSH, CDR2 LQKENI. Data came from immunoSEQ multiplex PCR; TCRdb stores just in-frame clones and leaves some out. The sample contains about 50,000 clones, around four fifths of which appear only once. Concerning this clone: The antigen remains undetermined.

The sequencing used PBMCs, collected after 24 months of ibrutinib treatment. The gene calls are TRBV18 and TRBJ2-5; TRBD1 matches at 9 bases. This receptor was taken from a human donor with chronic lymphocytic leukemia. Here the CDR3 reads CASSRTGAQETQYF. In DNA form, the CDR3 reads TGTGCCAGCTCCCGGACAGGGGCCCAAGAGACCCAGTACTTC. Full variable domain (missing parts from reference TRBV18 and TRBJ2-5): NAGVMQNPRHLVRRRGQEARLRCSPMKGHSHVYWYRQLPEEGLKFMVYLQKENIIDESGMPKERFSAEFPKEGPSILRIQQVVRGDSAAYFCASSRTGAQETQYFGPGTRLLVL.